This T cell receptor (beta chain) was documented in a study of T cell repertoires in cytomegalovirus infection (dated by TCRdb to the late 2010s). For context, the study as a whole: The peptide stimulations were aimed at well-studied HLA-B-restricted epitopes as well as recently identified HLA-C-restricted CMV epitopes, whose presentation resists viral immunomodulation. Donor HLA type was relevant to the analysis, because carriage of CMV infection together with the matching HLA type was indicated by public TCR beta signatures.

The research as a whole found: In the ex vivo response, HLA-C-restricted CMV-specific TCR beta clonotypes were dominant, and in two of eight donors the single most frequent clonotype came from this HLA-C-restricted group. Cumulative frequency of public TCR beta family members discriminated carriers of CMV infection plus the relevant HLA type in this cohort and an independent roughly 320-donor cohort.

The CDR3 numbers 18 residues from cysteine through phenylalanine. Only the CDR3 DNA stays, 54 bases, in frame from base 1. V is shortened by 5 bases, J by 6 bases, and the region joining them spans 26 bases. The germline V gene encodes CDR1 MNHEY and CDR2 SVGEGT. Taken with the paper, the label for treatment or condition translates to: in vitro stimulation with specific CMV peptide epitopes to enrich CMV-specific T cells. Reads for this sample came from an Illumina HiSeq 1500. TCRdb reprocessing: public reads trimmed at Q25 with fastp, clones called with MiXCR, in-frame beta chains kept. One record per CDR3 amino acid sequence lists the most common genes and DNA. The sample table holds roughly 990,000 distinct CDR3 sequences, of which approximately 33% were seen once. The top ten clonotypes cover about an eighth of the sample. A few counts support this clonotype. The target of this receptor is not known. No qualities accompany the bases; no much larger clone lies one base away.

The chain is encoded by TRBV6-2 or TRBV6-3 joined to TRBJ1-5; the D region possibly corresponds to TRBD1 (5 bases align). The clonotype was recovered from a human donor in good health (CMV status not recorded). Some clones in this sample may be carry-over from other donors' samples. This material consisted of cultured CD8+ T cells from PBMCs, taken from culture after CMV antigen stimulation. The bases read TGTGCCAGCAGTGATCAGGGACCCACCAAACATTACGGTCAGCCCCAGCATTTT. Its protein is CASSDQGPTKHYGQPQHF.